This is a list of T cell receptor beta chains from one sample in a study of HIV-infected children after antiretroviral therapy interruption. TCRdb recomputed calls from the 3' RACE reads with MiXCR, one row per CDR3 protein. This sample yields 40,000 to 55,000 distinct CDR3 sequences, of which roughly 4% are seen a single time; roughly 0.7% belongs to the top ten. The sample was CD45RA+ CD4+ T cells from PBMCs, pooled from several time points, taken from a donor given antiretroviral therapy, either interrupted or continuous. These receptors were obtained from a pool of human donors with HIV. Each CDR3 is given with its conserved first and last residue. D genes are given only for firm matches. Some rows mark clone size as missing; the rest say once, few, many or name a class of expanded clone.

J,V,size,D,CDR3,DNA
TRBJ1-1,TRBV6-1,many,-,CASSEGRGGTEAFF,TGTGCCAGCAGTGAAGGGAGGGGAGGTACTGAAGCTTTCTTT
TRBJ1-3,TRBV5-4,many,-,CASSPQSEGNTIYF,TGTGCCAGCAGCCCCCAGTCGGAAGGAAACACCATATATTTT
TRBJ2-7,TRBV12-3/TRBV12-4,-,-,CASSSGAAYEQYF,TGTGCCAGCAGTTCCGGGGCCGCCTACGAGCAGTACTTC
TRBJ2-1,TRBV20-1,many,TRBD1,CSASDRGGEQFF,TGCAGTGCGAGTGACAGGGGAGGTGAGCAGTTCTTC
TRBJ2-1,TRBV14,many,-,CASSPPGPNNEQFF,TGTGCCAGCAGCCCACCGGGACCCAACAATGAGCAGTTCTTC
TRBJ1-1,TRBV12-3/TRBV12-4,many,-,CASTTGLRGTEAFF,TGTGCCAGCACCACAGGGCTCCGGGGCACTGAAGCTTTCTTT
TRBJ1-5,TRBV7-8,medium-sized,-,CASSPTTGAGQPQHF,TGTGCCAGCAGCCCAACTACGGGGGCCGGGCAGCCCCAGCATTTT
TRBJ1-6,TRBV5-1,many,-,CASSSYSGGGNSPLHF,TGCGCCAGCAGCTCCTACTCGGGGGGCGGTAATTCACCCCTCCACTTT
TRBJ2-1,TRBV20-1,-,-,CSAREGFGNEQFF,TGCAGTGCTCGCGAGGGGTTTGGGAATGAGCAGTTCTTC
TRBJ2-5,TRBV3-1,many,TRBD2,CASSHATSGKEETQYF,TGTGCCAGCAGCCATGCGACTAGCGGTAAAGAAGAGACCCAGTACTTC
TRBJ1-5,TRBV15,many,-,CATSKGVSNQPQHF,TGTGCCACCAGCAAAGGGGTGAGCAATCAGCCCCAGCATTTT
TRBJ2-7,TRBV7-7,many,-,CASSLEAGSYEQYF,TGTGCCAGCAGCTTAGAGGCCGGCTCCTACGAGCAGTACTTC
TRBJ2-7,TRBV20-1,-,-,CSASRAAYLYEQYF,TGCAGTGCTAGTAGGGCAGCATACCTCTACGAGCAGTACTTC
TRBJ1-2,TRBV6-6,many,TRBD1,CASSLGQGSYGYTF,TGTGCCAGCAGTTTGGGACAGGGGAGCTATGGCTACACCTTC
TRBJ2-5,TRBV27,many,-,CASSLRRDQETQYF,TGTGCCAGCAGTTTGAGGCGGGACCAAGAGACCCAGTACTTC
TRBJ1-1,TRBV18,many,-,CASSPQGRLNTEAFF,TGTGCCAGCTCACCCCAGGGGCGATTGAACACTGAAGCTTTCTTT
TRBJ2-3,TRBV5-1,many,-,CASSLFPTDTQYF,TGCGCCAGCAGCTTGTTTCCGACAGATACGCAGTATTTT
TRBJ2-7,TRBV2,-,-,CASSRGGEQYF,TGTGCCAGCAGCAGGGGGGGCGAGCAGTACTTC
TRBJ2-3,TRBV7-2,few,-,CASRFRDGTDTQYF,TGTGCCAGCAGGTTCCGGGACGGCACAGATACGCAGTATTTT
TRBJ2-1,TRBV30,-,-,CAWSQGLMNEQFF,TGTGCCTGGAGCCAGGGCTTGATGAATGAGCAGTTCTTC
TRBJ1-3,TRBV12-3/TRBV12-4,few,-,CASSLDSGNTIYF,TGTGCCAGCAGTTTGGATTCCGGAAACACCATATATTTT
TRBJ2-3,TRBV29-1,-,-,CSVGQSTDTQYF,TGCAGCGTTGGGCAATCCACAGATACGCAGTATTTT
TRBJ2-4,TRBV12-5,many,TRBD1,CASGLDDREAKNIQYF,TGTGCTAGTGGTTTAGACGACAGGGAAGCCAAAAACATTCAGTACTTC
TRBJ1-1,TRBV6-6,many,-,CASSFPTSRGTEAFF,TGTGCCAGCAGTTTTCCCACGTCCCGGGGGACTGAAGCTTTCTTT
TRBJ1-2,TRBV28,many,-,CASSPGVGTPAIGYTF,TGTGCCAGCAGCCCGGGAGTCGGGACACCCGCTATCGGCTACACCTTC
TRBJ2-5,TRBV20-1,many,-,CSAPILGGKETQYF,TGCAGTGCTCCAATTCTAGGGGGGAAAGAGACCCAGTACTTC
TRBJ1-5,TRBV20-1,many,-,CSARGGVEQPQHF,TGCAGTGCTAGAGGAGGGGTCGAACAGCCCCAGCATTTT
TRBJ1-2,TRBV10-3,-,-,CAITSPTSYGYTF,TGTGCCATCACCTCTCCGACAAGCTATGGCTACACCTTC
TRBJ1-2,TRBV3-1,many,TRBD1,CASSQTGERGYTF,TGTGCCAGCAGCCAAACAGGGGAGCGTGGCTACACCTTC
TRBJ1-5,TRBV12-3/TRBV12-4,few,TRBD1,CASSLQGARQPQHF,TGTGCCAGCAGTCTACAGGGGGCACGACAGCCCCAGCATTTT
TRBJ1-2,TRBV24-1,-,-,CATSDLGGYTF,TGTGCCACCAGTGATTTGGGCGGCTACACCTTC
TRBJ1-1,TRBV28,few,-,CASHGTFGGTEAFF,TGTGCCAGCCATGGGACTTTTGGAGGCACTGAAGCTTTCTTT
TRBJ1-3,TRBV7-7,many,TRBD1,CVRGGPSGNTIYF,TGTGTGAGAGGGGGCCCCTCTGGAAACACCATATATTTT
TRBJ1-1,TRBV19,many,TRBD1,CASSSYRQGKTEAFF,TGTGCCAGTAGTTCCTACCGACAGGGTAAGACTGAAGCTTTCTTT
TRBJ2-1,TRBV20-1,few,TRBD1,CSARNPGTGEYNEQFF,TGCAGTGCTAGGAATCCCGGGACAGGGGAATACAATGAGCAGTTCTTC
TRBJ2-7,TRBV13,many,-,CASSFPQYF,TGTGCCAGCTCTTTCCCACAGTACTTC
TRBJ1-2,TRBV13,many,-,CASSLGRYGYTF,TGTGCCAGCAGCCTCGGACGGTATGGCTACACCTTC
TRBJ1-1,TRBV29-1,many,-,CSARQDTEAFF,TGCAGCGCAAGACAGGACACTGAAGCTTTCTTT
TRBJ2-5,TRBV6-5,many,-,CASSYKYQETQYF,TGTGCCAGCAGTTACAAGTACCAAGAGACCCAGTACTTC
TRBJ2-7,TRBV9,many,-,CASSGGPLNGEQYF,TGTGCCAGCAGCGGCGGACCACTCAATGGGGAGCAGTACTTC
TRBJ1-2,TRBV5-6,medium-sized,-,CASSLETGSGANYGYTF,TGTGCCAGCAGCCTCGAAACAGGGAGCGGAGCTAACTATGGCTACACCTTC
TRBJ2-2,TRBV7-2,-,-,CASSLGGAGSGELFF,TGTGCCAGCAGCTTAGGAGGGGCAGGGTCCGGGGAGCTGTTTTTT
TRBJ2-1,TRBV10-3,many,TRBD2,CAISESGGSYNEQFF,TGTGCCATCAGTGAGTCCGGGGGGTCCTACAATGAGCAGTTCTTC
TRBJ2-1,TRBV5-1,few,TRBD2,CASSLAGTSDSNEQFF,TGCGCCAGCAGCTTGGCCGGGACTAGTGATTCCAATGAGCAGTTCTTC
TRBJ1-4,TRBV5-1,medium-sized,-,CASSLADGLGEKLFF,TGCGCCAGCAGCTTGGCCGACGGATTAGGTGAAAAACTGTTTTTT
TRBJ1-3,TRBV5-6,many,TRBD1,CASSGWTGSGNTIYF,TGTGCCAGCAGCGGATGGACAGGGAGTGGAAACACCATATATTTT
TRBJ1-3,TRBV12-3/TRBV12-4,few,-,CASLRGAGNTIYF,TGTGCCTCCCTGAGGGGGGCTGGAAACACCATATATTTT
TRBJ2-5,TRBV20-1,many,TRBD2,CSAQTSGGAGETQYF,TGCAGTGCTCAGACTAGCGGGGGGGCCGGGGAGACCCAGTACTTC
TRBJ2-2,TRBV25-1,-,-,CASRSTRGGPGELFF,TGTGCCAGCAGGTCGACTAGAGGGGGGCCCGGGGAGCTGTTTTTT
TRBJ1-4,TRBV12-3/TRBV12-4,many,-,CASSFGQTTNEKLFF,TGTGCCAGCAGTTTTGGTCAGACAACTAATGAAAAACTGTTTTTT
TRBJ1-5,TRBV5-1,-,-,CASSFEGANQPQHF,TGCGCCAGCAGCTTTGAAGGGGCTAATCAGCCCCAGCATTTT
TRBJ1-6,TRBV6-5,many,-,CASSYKGQGVNSPLHF,TGTGCCAGCAGTTACAAGGGTCAGGGAGTGAATTCACCCCTCCACTTT
TRBJ1-5,TRBV30,many,-,CAWDQPQHF,TGTGCCTGGGATCAGCCCCAGCATTTT
TRBJ1-5,TRBV20-1,many,TRBD1,CSASRRGRSQPQHF,TGCAGTGCAAGTCGCAGGGGGCGAAGTCAGCCCCAGCATTTT
TRBJ2-4,TRBV28,-,-,CASSKVVGFLAKNIQYF,TGTGCCAGCAGTAAGGTTGTCGGATTTCTAGCCAAAAACATTCAGTACTTC
TRBJ2-5,TRBV18,many,-,CASSPKGVEGTETQYF,TGTGCCAGCTCACCAAAAGGAGTGGAGGGGACAGAGACCCAGTACTTC
TRBJ2-3,TRBV6-1,many,TRBD2,CASSEHGLAGGNTDTQYF,TGTGCCAGCAGTGAACATGGACTAGCGGGGGGGAACACAGATACGCAGTATTTT
TRBJ2-7,TRBV30,few,TRBD1,CAWIHGQGRSEQYF,TGTGCCTGGATACACGGACAGGGGAGGTCCGAGCAGTACTTC
TRBJ2-2,TRBV11-3,medium-sized,TRBD1,CASSTRTGWTGELFF,TGTGCCAGCAGCACCCGGACAGGGTGGACCGGGGAGCTGTTTTTT
TRBJ2-3,TRBV7-2,many,TRBD2,CASSLGRGGHPVTDTQYF,TGTGCCAGCAGCTTAGGGCGGGGGGGACACCCAGTCACAGATACGCAGTATTTT